This T cell receptor beta chain was obtained from a study of cytomegalovirus exposure and HLA in healthy donors. Study-wide points: Reportedly, cytomegalovirus status was diagnosed with high sensitivity and specificity. The authors listed 164 TCR beta chains as cytomegalovirus-associated.

The repertoire was sequenced with immunoSEQ multiplex PCR; TCRdb's copy has only in-frame clones and lacks some. This sample has tens of thousands of clones, with 85% to 95% found just once. With 2 bases removed from V and 12 bases from J, the gap between germline ends came to 14 bases. Germline-derived CDR1 and CDR2 are SNHLY and FYNNEI. The CDR3 extends over 14 amino acids. Only a few counts were recorded for this clone. Its matching antigen is unknown. The gene calls are TRBV2 and TRBJ1-6; D is possibly TRBD1 (5 bases). The sequence derives from a woman aged 18-29 years in good health and CMV-seronegative. The sequenced sample was PBMCs. The CDR3 region is CASSEQGPVRPLHF. CDR3 DNA: TGTGCCAGCAGTGAACAGGGCCCCGTGAGACCCCTCCACTTT.